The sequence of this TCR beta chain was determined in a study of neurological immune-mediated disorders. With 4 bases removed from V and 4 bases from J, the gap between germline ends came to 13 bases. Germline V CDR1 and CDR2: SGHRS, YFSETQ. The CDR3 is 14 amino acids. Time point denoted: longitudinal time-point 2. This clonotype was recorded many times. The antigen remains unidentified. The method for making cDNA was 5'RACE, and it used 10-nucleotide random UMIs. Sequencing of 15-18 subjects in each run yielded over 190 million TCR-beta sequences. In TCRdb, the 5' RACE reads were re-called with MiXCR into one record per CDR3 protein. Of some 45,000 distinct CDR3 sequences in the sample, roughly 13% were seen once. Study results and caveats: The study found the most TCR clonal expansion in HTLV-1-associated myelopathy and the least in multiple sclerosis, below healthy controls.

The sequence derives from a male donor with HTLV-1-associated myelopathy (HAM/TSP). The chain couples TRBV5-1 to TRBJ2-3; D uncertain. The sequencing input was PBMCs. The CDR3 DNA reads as TGCGCCAGCAGCCACGAGGAGCAGGCAGATACGCAGTATTTT. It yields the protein CASSHEEQADTQYF.